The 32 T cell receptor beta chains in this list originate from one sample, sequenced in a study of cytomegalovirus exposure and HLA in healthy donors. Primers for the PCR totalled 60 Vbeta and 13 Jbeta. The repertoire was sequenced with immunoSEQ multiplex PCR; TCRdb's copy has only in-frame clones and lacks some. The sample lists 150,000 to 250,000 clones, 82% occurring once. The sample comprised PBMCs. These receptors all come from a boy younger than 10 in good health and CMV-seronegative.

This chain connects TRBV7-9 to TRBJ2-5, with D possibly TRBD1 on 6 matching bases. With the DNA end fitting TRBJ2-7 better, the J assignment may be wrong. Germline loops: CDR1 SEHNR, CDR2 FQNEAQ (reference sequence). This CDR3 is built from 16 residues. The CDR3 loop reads CASSSKTGTGTYEQYF. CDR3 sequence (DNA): TGTGCCAGCAGCTCTAAGACAGGCACGGGTACCTACGAGCAGTACTTC.

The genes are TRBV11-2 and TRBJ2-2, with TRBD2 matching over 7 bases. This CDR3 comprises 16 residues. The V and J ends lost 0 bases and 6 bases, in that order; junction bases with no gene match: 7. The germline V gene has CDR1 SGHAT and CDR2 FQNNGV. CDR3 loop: CASSLDWGGMPGELFF. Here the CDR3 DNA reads TGTGCCAGCAGCTTAGATTGGGGGGGGATGCCCGGGGAGCTGTTTTTT.

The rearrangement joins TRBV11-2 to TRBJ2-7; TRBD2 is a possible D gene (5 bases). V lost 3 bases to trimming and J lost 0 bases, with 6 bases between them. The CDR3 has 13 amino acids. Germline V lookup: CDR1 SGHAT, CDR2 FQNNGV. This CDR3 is CASSLGSSYEQYF. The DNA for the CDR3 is TGTGCCAGCAGCTTGGGGAGCTCCTACGAGCAGTACTTC.

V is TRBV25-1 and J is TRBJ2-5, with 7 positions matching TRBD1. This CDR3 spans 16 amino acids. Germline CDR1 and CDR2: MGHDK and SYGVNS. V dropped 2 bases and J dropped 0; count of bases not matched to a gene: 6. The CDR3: CASSEPGQLYQETQYF. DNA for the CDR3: TGTGCCAGCAGTGAACCGGGACAGCTGTACCAAGAGACCCAGTACTTC.

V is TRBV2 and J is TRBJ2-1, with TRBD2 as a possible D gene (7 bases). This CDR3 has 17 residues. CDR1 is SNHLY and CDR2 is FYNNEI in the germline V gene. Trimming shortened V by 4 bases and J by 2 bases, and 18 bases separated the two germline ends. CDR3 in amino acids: CASSALQRGHTYNEQFF. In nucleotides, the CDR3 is TGTGCCAGCAGTGCCCTCCAGCGGGGACACACCTACAATGAGCAGTTCTTC.

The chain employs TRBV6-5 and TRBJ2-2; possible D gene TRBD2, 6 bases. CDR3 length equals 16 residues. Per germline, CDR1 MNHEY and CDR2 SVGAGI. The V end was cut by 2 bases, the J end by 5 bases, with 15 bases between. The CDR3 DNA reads TGTGCCAGCAGTTACCTAGCGATAGCGAGGACCGGGGAGCTGTTTTTT. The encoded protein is CASSYLAIARTGELFF.

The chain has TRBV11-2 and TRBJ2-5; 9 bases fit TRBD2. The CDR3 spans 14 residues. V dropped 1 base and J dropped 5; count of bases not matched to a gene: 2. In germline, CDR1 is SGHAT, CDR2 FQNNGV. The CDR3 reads CASSLGRGGETQYF. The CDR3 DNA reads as TGTGCCAGCAGCTTAGGGCGGGGGGGGGAGACCCAGTACTTC.

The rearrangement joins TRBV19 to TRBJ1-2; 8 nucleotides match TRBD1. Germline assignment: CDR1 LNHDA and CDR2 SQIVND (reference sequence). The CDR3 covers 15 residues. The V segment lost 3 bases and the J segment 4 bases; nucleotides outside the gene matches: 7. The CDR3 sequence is CASSISGQGAYGYTF. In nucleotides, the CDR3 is TGTGCCAGTAGTATTTCCGGACAGGGAGCCTATGGCTACACCTTC.

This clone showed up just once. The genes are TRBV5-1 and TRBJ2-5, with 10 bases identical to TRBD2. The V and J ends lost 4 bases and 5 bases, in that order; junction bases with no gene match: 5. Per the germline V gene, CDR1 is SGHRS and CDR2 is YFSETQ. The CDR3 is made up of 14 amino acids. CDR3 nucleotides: TGCGCCAGCAGCACACTAGCGGGAACCGAGACCCAGTACTTC. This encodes CASSTLAGTETQYF.

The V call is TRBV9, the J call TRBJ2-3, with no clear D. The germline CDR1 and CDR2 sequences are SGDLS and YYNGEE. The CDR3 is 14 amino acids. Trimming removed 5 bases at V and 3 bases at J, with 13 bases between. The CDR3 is CASRPGFGTDTQYF. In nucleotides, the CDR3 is TGTGCCAGCAGGCCCGGGTTTGGTACAGATACGCAGTATTTT.

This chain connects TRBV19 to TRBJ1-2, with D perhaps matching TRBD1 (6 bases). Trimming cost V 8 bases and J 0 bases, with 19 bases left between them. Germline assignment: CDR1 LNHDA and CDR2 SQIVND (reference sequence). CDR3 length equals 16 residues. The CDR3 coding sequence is TGTGCCAGTGCCGAAGGGGGAAGAGCCTCTAACTATGGCTACACCTTC. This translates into CASAEGGRASNYGYTF.

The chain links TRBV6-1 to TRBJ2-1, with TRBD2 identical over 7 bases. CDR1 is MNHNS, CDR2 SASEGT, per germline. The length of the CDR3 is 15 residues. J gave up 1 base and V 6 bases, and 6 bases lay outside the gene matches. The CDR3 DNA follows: TGTGCCAGCAGGGGCGGGGGACTTTCCTACAATGAGCAGTTCTTC. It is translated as CASRGGGLSYNEQFF.

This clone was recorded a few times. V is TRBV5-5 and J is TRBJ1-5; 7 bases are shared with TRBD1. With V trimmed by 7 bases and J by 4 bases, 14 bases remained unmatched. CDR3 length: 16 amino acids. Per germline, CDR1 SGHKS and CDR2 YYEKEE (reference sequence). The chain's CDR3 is CASSTGMTGRNQPQHF. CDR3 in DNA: TGTGCCAGCTCCACGGGTATGACAGGGCGGAATCAGCCCCAGCATTTT.

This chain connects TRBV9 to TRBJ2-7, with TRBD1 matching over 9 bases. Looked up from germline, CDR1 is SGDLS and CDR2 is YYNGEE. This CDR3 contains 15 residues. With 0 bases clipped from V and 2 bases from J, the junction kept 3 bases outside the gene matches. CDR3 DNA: TGTGCCAGCAGCGTAGGGGGACAGGGAGCCTACGAGCAGTACTTC. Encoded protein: CASSVGGQGAYEQYF.

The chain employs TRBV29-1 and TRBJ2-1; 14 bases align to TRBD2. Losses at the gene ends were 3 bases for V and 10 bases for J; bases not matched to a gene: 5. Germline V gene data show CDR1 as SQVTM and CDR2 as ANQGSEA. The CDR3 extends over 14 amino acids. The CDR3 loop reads CSVETSGGAREQFF. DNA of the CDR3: TGCAGCGTTGAGACTAGCGGGGGGGCGCGAGAGCAGTTCTTC.

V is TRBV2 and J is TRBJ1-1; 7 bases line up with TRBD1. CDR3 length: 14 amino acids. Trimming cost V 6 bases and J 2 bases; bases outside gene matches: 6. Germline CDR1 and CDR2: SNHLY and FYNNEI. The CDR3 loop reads CASRTDRVNTEAFF. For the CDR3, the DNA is TGTGCCAGCAGGACCGACAGGGTAAACACTGAAGCTTTCTTT.

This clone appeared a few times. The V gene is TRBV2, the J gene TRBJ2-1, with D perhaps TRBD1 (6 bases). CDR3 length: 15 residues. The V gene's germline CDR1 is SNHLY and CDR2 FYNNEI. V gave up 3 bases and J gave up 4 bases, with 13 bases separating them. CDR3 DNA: TGTGCCAGCAGTGAGACAGGTATAATTTACAATGAGCAGTTCTTC. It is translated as CASSETGIIYNEQFF. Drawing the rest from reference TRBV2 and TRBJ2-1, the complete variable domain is EPEVTQTPSHQVTQMGQEVILRCVPISNHLYFYWYRQILGQKVEFLVSFYNNEISEKSEIFDDQFSVERPDGSNFTLKIRSTKLEDSAMYFCASSETGIIYNEQFFGPGTRLTVL.

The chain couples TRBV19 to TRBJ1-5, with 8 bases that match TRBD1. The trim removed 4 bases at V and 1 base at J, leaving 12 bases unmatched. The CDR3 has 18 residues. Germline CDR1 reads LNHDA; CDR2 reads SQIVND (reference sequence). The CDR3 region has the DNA TGTGCCAGTAGTACCTGGACAGGGCGGGGTCGAAGCAATCAGCCCCAGCATTTT. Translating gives CASSTWTGRGRSNQPQHF. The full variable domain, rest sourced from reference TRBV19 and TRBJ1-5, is DGGITQSPKYLFRKEGQNVTLSCEQNLNHDAMYWYRQDPGQGLRLIYYSQIVNDFQKGDIAEGYSVSREKKESFPLTVTSAQKNPTAFYLCASSTWTGRGRSNQPQHFGDGTRLSIL.

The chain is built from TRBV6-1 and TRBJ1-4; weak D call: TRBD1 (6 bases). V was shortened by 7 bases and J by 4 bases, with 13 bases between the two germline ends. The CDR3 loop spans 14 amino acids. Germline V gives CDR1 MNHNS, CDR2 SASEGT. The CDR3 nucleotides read TGTGCCAGCACACAGGGCTGGGATAATGAAAAACTGTTTTTT. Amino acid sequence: CASTQGWDNEKLFF.

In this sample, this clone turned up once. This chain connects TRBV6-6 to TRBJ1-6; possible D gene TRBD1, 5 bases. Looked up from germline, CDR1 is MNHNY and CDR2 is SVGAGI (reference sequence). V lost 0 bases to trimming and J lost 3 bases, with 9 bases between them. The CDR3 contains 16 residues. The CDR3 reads CASSYSVGDYNSPLHF. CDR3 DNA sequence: TGTGCCAGCAGTTACTCGGTAGGGGACTATAATTCACCCCTCCACTTT.

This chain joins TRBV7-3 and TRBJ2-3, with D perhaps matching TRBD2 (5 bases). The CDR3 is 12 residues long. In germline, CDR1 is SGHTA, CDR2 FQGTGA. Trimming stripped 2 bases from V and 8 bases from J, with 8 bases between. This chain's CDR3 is CASSLAAGTQYF. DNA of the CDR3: TGTGCCAGCAGCTTAGCTGCGGGTACGCAGTATTTT.

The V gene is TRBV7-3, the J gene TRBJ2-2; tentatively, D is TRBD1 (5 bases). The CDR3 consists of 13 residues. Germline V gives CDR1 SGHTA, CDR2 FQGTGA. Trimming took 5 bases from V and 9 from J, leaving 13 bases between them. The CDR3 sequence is CASSLNRFWELFF. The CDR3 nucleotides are TGTGCCAGCAGCCTGAACAGGTTCTGGGAGCTGTTTTTT.

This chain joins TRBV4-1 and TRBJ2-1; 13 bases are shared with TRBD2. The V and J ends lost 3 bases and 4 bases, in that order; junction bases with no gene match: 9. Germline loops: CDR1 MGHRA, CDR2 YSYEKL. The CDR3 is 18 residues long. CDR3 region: CASSQGELGLAGYNEQFF. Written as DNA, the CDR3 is TGCGCCAGCAGCCAGGGCGAATTGGGACTAGCGGGGTACAATGAGCAGTTCTTC.

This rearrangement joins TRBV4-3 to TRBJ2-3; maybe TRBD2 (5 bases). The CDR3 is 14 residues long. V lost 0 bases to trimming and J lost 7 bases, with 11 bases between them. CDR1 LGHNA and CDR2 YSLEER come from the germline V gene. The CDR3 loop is CASSQEATGYTQYF. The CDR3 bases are TGCGCCAGCAGCCAAGAGGCCACGGGATATACGCAGTATTTT.

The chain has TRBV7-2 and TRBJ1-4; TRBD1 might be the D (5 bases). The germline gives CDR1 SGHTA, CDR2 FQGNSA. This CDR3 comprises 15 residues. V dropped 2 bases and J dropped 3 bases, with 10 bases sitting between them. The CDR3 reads CASSLLGPPNEKLFF. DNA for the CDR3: TGTGCCAGCAGCTTACTGGGGCCGCCTAATGAAAAACTGTTTTTT.

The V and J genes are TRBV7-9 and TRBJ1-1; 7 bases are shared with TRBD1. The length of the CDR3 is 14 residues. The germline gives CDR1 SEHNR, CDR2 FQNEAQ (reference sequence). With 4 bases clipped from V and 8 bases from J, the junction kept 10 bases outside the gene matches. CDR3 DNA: TGTGCCAGCAGCTCGCTCGGACAGGAGGGCGAAGCTTTCTTT. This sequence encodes CASSSLGQEGEAFF.

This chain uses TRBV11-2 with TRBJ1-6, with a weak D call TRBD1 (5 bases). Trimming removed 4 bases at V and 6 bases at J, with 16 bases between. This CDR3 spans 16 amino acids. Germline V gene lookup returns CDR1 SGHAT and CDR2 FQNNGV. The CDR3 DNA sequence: TGTGCCAGCAGCTACGCTCCAGGGAGGGGTAATTCACCCCTCCACTTT. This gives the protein CASSYAPGRGNSPLHF.

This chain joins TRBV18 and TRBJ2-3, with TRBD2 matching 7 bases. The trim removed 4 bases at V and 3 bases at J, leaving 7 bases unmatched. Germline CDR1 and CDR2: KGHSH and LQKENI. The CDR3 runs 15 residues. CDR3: CASSLSLAVTDTQYF. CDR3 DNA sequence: TGTGCCAGCTCACTAAGCCTAGCGGTGACAGATACGCAGTATTTT.

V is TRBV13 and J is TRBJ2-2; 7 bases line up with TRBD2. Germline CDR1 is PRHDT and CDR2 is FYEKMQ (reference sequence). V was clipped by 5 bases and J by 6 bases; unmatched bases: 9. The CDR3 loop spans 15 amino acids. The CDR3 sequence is CASSPLGGEAGELFF. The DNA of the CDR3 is TGTGCCAGCAGCCCCCTGGGAGGGGAAGCCGGGGAGCTGTTTTTT.

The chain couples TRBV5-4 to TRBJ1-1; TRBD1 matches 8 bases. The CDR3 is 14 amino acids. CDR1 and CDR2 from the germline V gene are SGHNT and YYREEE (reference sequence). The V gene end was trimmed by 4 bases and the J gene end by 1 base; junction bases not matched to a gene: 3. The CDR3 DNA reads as TGTGCCAGCAGCAGGGGACAGGAGAACACTGAAGCTTTCTTT. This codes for CASSRGQENTEAFF. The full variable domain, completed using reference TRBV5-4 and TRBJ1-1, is ETGVTQSPTHLIKTRGQQVTLRCSSQSGHNTVSWYQQALGQGPQFIFQYYREEENGRGNFPPRFSGLQFPNYSSELNVNALELDDSALYLCASSRGQENTEAFFGQGTRLTVV.

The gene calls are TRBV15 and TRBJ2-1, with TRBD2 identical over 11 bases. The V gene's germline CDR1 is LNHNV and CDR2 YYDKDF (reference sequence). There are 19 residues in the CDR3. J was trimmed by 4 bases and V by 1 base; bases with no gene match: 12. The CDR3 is CATSRGVRSTSGEYNEQFF. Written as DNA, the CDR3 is TGTGCCACCAGCAGAGGGGTTAGGTCGACTAGCGGGGAGTACAATGAGCAGTTCTTC.

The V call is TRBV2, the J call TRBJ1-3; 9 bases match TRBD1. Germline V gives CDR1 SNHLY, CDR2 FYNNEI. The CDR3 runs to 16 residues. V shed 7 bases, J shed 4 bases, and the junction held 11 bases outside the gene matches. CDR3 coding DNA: TGTGCCAGCATCCCGGGACAGGGAGCAGCGGGAAACACCATATATTTT. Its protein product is CASIPGQGAAGNTIYF.